This T cell receptor (beta chain) was obtained from a study of blood T cell repertoires in COVID-19. For the study at large: T cells, B-cell-depleted T cells, or PBMCs provided the cDNA or gDNA that served as material.

CDR1 is KGHSH, CDR2 LQKENI, per germline. This CDR3 spans 13 amino acids. V trimming: 1 base; J trimming: 8 bases; junction bases outside the gene matches: 2. Generated by immunoSEQ multiplex PCR, the TCRdb table keeps only in-frame clones and is missing some. The data show about 190,000 clones, 80% to 90% seen once. This chain uses TRBV18 with TRBJ2-1; TRBD2 aligns across 7 bases. Sequencing was carried out using peripheral blood. The receptor comes from a woman between 65 and 79 years old with COVID-19, enrolled during active disease. Here the CDR3 reads CASSPLLAHEQFF. CDR3 DNA: TGTGCCAGCTCACCACTACTAGCGCATGAGCAGTTCTTC.